A single sample is the source of the 9 T cell receptor beta chains below, sequenced in a study of T cells expressing NK-cell markers. TCRdb reanalyzed the 5' RACE reads and collapses them to one entry per CDR3 protein, without DNA. The sample totals about 260,000 distinct CDR3 sequences. The sequenced sample consisted of blood T cells: a sorted CD56 or NKG2C T cell subset, CD4+ or CD8+ T cells, or bulk PBMC T cells (not recorded which). These receptor sequences come from a man between 18 and 35 years old in good health.

The rearrangement uses TRBV20-1 and TRBJ2-1. The germline CDR1 and CDR2 sequences are DFQATT and SNEGSKA (reference sequence). There are 14 residues in the CDR3. The CDR3 sequence is CSAPIAGPYNEQFF.

This chain connects TRBV6-5 to TRBJ2-7; TCRdb lists TRBD2, though no DNA is available to test this call. The CDR3 totals 12 residues. Germline V gene lookup returns CDR1 MNHEY and CDR2 SVGAGI. This CDR3 is CASSFKRGEQYF.

This CDR3 reads CAISELAGGPDTQYF. The V call is TRBV10-3, the J call TRBJ2-3; TCRdb's assignment of TRBD2 cannot be checked, as there is no DNA. This CDR3 contains 15 residues. Germline V gives CDR1 ENHRY, CDR2 SYGVKD.

V usage is TRBV18 and J usage is TRBJ2-7; TCRdb outputs TRBD1, but without DNA this stays unchecked. CDR3 length equals 16 residues. The germline V gene has CDR1 KGHSH and CDR2 LQKENI. The CDR3 reads CASSPTPGQTLYEQYF.

The chain is built from TRBV19 and TRBJ2-3; TCRdb's D call of TRBD1 is untestable without DNA. This CDR3 is built from 14 residues. CDR1 LNHDA and CDR2 SQIVND come from the germline V gene (reference sequence). CDR3 sequence: CASSIDGTTDTQYF. Looking up the rest from reference TRBV19 and TRBJ2-3 gives the full variable domain: DGGITQSPKYLFRKEGQNVTLSCEQNLNHDAMYWYRQDPGQGLRLIYYSQIVNDFQKGDIAEGYSVSREKKESFPLTVTSAQKNPTAFYLCASSIDGTTDTQYFGPGTRLTVL.

This sequence joins TRBV5-1 and TRBJ2-1; TCRdb gives TRBD1 as the D gene, but with no DNA this cannot be confirmed. The length of the CDR3 is 16 residues. Germline lookup yields CDR1 SGHRS and CDR2 YFSETQ. This CDR3 reads CASSLGGPAAGNEQFF.

The V gene is TRBV23-1, the J gene TRBJ1-6; checking the TCRdb D call of TRBD1 is not possible without DNA. TRBV23-1 is treated as an ORF (open reading frame) with a function not yet certain. CDR3 size: 15 residues. The CDR3 loop is CASSQSQGLDSPLHF.

J is TRBJ2-7 and V is TRBV6-2 or TRBV6-3. Germline V gene data show CDR1 as MNHEY and CDR2 as SVGEGT. The CDR3 is 13 amino acids. CDR3: CASSFQSSYEQYF.

The chain is built from TRBV12-3 or TRBV12-4 and TRBJ2-7; with no DNA, the TCRdb D assignment of TRBD1 cannot be verified. CDR3 size: 15 residues. This CDR3 reads CASSPMTGVTYEQYF.